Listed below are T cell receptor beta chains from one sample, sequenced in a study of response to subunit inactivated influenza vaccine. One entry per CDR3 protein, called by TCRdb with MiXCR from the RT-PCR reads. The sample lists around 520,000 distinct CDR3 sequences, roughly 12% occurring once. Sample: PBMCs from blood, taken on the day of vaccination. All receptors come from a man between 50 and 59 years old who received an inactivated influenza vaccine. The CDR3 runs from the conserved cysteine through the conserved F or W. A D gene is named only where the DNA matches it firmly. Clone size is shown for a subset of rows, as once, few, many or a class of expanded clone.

cdr3_nt: TGCAGCGTTGTGTCAGGGACAAGAGATACGCAGTATTTT
cdr3_aa: CSVVSGTRDTQYF
cdr3_length: 13
j_call: TRBJ2-3
v_call: TRBV29-1
d_call: -
clone_size: -

cdr3_nt: TGCGCCAGCAGCCCCATCCCCGAAGGCGACGAGCAGTACTTC
cdr3_aa: CASSPIPEGDEQYF
cdr3_length: 14
j_call: TRBJ2-7
v_call: TRBV5-1
d_call: -
clone_size: few

cdr3_nt: TGTGCCACCAGCAGGACCAGGGATGAAAAACTGTTTTTT
cdr3_aa: CATSRTRDEKLFF
cdr3_length: 13
j_call: TRBJ1-4
v_call: TRBV15
d_call: -
clone_size: few

cdr3_nt: TGTGCCAGCAGGAATAGCGGGGGGGATAAGACCCAGTACTTC
cdr3_aa: CASRNSGGDKTQYF
cdr3_length: 14
j_call: TRBJ2-5
v_call: TRBV6-1
d_call: TRBD2
clone_size: many

cdr3_nt: TGTGCCAGCAGTTACTTGCACAGCTCGTATGAGCAGTTCTTC
cdr3_aa: CASSYLHSSYEQFF
cdr3_length: 14
j_call: TRBJ2-1
v_call: TRBV6-2/TRBV6-3
d_call: -
clone_size: few

cdr3_nt: TGTGCCAGCTCACCAAAGGCCGGGAGAGGGGGCAATGAGCAGTTCTTC
cdr3_aa: CASSPKAGRGGNEQFF
cdr3_length: 16
j_call: TRBJ2-1
v_call: TRBV18
d_call: -
clone_size: -

cdr3_nt: TGTGCCAGCAGTTCTTTGAGTGGCTCCTACGAGCAGTACTTC
cdr3_aa: CASSSLSGSYEQYF
cdr3_length: 14
j_call: TRBJ2-7
v_call: TRBV27
d_call: -
clone_size: -

cdr3_nt: TGTGCCAGCAGCCCAAACGACAAGCCCTACGAGCAGTACTTC
cdr3_aa: CASSPNDKPYEQYF
cdr3_length: 14
j_call: TRBJ2-7
v_call: TRBV7-8
d_call: -
clone_size: -

cdr3_nt: TGTGCCAGCAGCGCGACAGGGAGTTCATTTTCAGATACGCAGTATTTT
cdr3_aa: CASSATGSSFSDTQYF
cdr3_length: 16
j_call: TRBJ2-3
v_call: TRBV6-2/TRBV6-3
d_call: TRBD1
clone_size: -

cdr3_nt: TGTGCCAGCTCATTCCCGGGCCCCAGGTCCGAGCAGTACTTC
cdr3_aa: CASSFPGPRSEQYF
cdr3_length: 14
j_call: TRBJ2-7
v_call: TRBV18
d_call: -
clone_size: -

cdr3_nt: TGCAGCGTGGCCCGAACAGTTTACAATGAGCAGTTCTTC
cdr3_aa: CSVARTVYNEQFF
cdr3_length: 13
j_call: TRBJ2-1
v_call: TRBV29-1
d_call: -
clone_size: -

cdr3_nt: TGCGCCAGCAGCTTGGAAACAGGGCACTATGGCTACACCTTC
cdr3_aa: CASSLETGHYGYTF
cdr3_length: 14
j_call: TRBJ1-2
v_call: TRBV5-1
d_call: -
clone_size: few

cdr3_nt: TGCGCCAGCAGCCAAGATCGGCACGGGGTTTCCCGCTCCTACGAGCAGTACTTC
cdr3_aa: CASSQDRHGVSRSYEQYF
cdr3_length: 18
j_call: TRBJ2-7
v_call: TRBV4-1
d_call: -
clone_size: -

cdr3_nt: TGTGCCAGCAGTTACTCGACAGGGAGAGAGACCCAGTACTTC
cdr3_aa: CASSYSTGRETQYF
cdr3_length: 14
j_call: TRBJ2-5
v_call: TRBV12-3/TRBV12-4
d_call: TRBD1
clone_size: -

cdr3_nt: TGCGCCAGCAGCCTCACAGGGAGCAACAATGAGCAGTTCTTC
cdr3_aa: CASSLTGSNNEQFF
cdr3_length: 14
j_call: TRBJ2-1
v_call: TRBV5-1
d_call: -
clone_size: -

cdr3_nt: TGCGCCAGCAGTGAGTTAGACAGAATCGGTACTGAAGCTTTCTTT
cdr3_aa: CASSELDRIGTEAFF
cdr3_length: 15
j_call: TRBJ1-1
v_call: TRBV10-1
d_call: -
clone_size: few

cdr3_nt: TGTGCCAGCAGCTTATTTGCTAGCGGACTGAACACCGGGGAGCTGTTTTTT
cdr3_aa: CASSLFASGLNTGELFF
cdr3_length: 17
j_call: TRBJ2-2
v_call: TRBV7-2
d_call: TRBD2
clone_size: many

cdr3_nt: TGTGCCAGCAGCTTCCCCAATGGCGAGAATTCACCCCTCCACTTT
cdr3_aa: CASSFPNGENSPLHF
cdr3_length: 15
j_call: TRBJ1-6
v_call: TRBV7-2
d_call: -
clone_size: few

cdr3_nt: TGTGCCAGCAGGTGGACTAGCGGGGGTTATCCTACGCAGTATTTT
cdr3_aa: CASRWTSGGYPTQYF
cdr3_length: 15
j_call: TRBJ2-3
v_call: TRBV28
d_call: TRBD2
clone_size: -

cdr3_nt: TGTGCCAGCAGTTTAGGACATCACAACACCGGGGAGCTGTTTTTT
cdr3_aa: CASSLGHHNTGELFF
cdr3_length: 15
j_call: TRBJ2-2
v_call: TRBV28
d_call: -
clone_size: many

cdr3_nt: TGTGCCAGCAGCCCACGTTTTCGTGCGGGGCCCGGGGAGCTGTTTTTT
cdr3_aa: CASSPRFRAGPGELFF
cdr3_length: 16
j_call: TRBJ2-2
v_call: TRBV7-9
d_call: -
clone_size: -

cdr3_nt: TGCGCCAGCAGCCAACCAGGGACTAGCGGGGGCTTACAAGAGACCCAGTACTTC
cdr3_aa: CASSQPGTSGGLQETQYF
cdr3_length: 18
j_call: TRBJ2-5
v_call: TRBV4-1
d_call: TRBD2
clone_size: few

cdr3_nt: TGTGCCAGCAGGCCCCCTGGACAGATGAACACCGGGGAGCTGTTTTTT
cdr3_aa: CASRPPGQMNTGELFF
cdr3_length: 16
j_call: TRBJ2-2
v_call: TRBV12-3/TRBV12-4
d_call: -
clone_size: -

cdr3_nt: TGTGCCAGCACCGGACAGGCTTCCTACGAGCAGTACTTC
cdr3_aa: CASTGQASYEQYF
cdr3_length: 13
j_call: TRBJ2-7
v_call: TRBV18
d_call: TRBD1
clone_size: many

cdr3_nt: TGTGCCAGTAGTTTGCGAGTGAGCTCCTACGAGCAGTACTTC
cdr3_aa: CASSLRVSSYEQYF
cdr3_length: 14
j_call: TRBJ2-7
v_call: TRBV19
d_call: -
clone_size: few

cdr3_nt: TGTGCCAGCAGCCAGGGAGGAAGGGAGGGGGAGCTGTTTTTT
cdr3_aa: CASSQGGREGELFF
cdr3_length: 14
j_call: TRBJ2-2
v_call: TRBV4-2
d_call: -
clone_size: -

cdr3_nt: TGTGCCAGCAGCCAAGACCGCCCCTCCGAGCAGTACTTC
cdr3_aa: CASSQDRPSEQYF
cdr3_length: 13
j_call: TRBJ2-7
v_call: TRBV4-2
d_call: -
clone_size: few

cdr3_nt: TGTGCCACGGGACAGGGACCAGAGACTAGCGGGAGAACAGATACGCAGTATTTT
cdr3_aa: CATGQGPETSGRTDTQYF
cdr3_length: 18
j_call: TRBJ2-3
v_call: TRBV24-1
d_call: TRBD2
clone_size: few

cdr3_nt: TGCGCCAGCAGCCACCGGGACAAGACAGTCCACGAGCAGTACTTC
cdr3_aa: CASSHRDKTVHEQYF
cdr3_length: 15
j_call: TRBJ2-7
v_call: TRBV5-1
d_call: -
clone_size: many

cdr3_nt: TGCAGTGCTAAGAGAGGGGTGGATTCACCCCTCCACTTT
cdr3_aa: CSAKRGVDSPLHF
cdr3_length: 13
j_call: TRBJ1-6
v_call: TRBV20-1
d_call: -
clone_size: -

cdr3_nt: TGCGCCAGCAGCCAAGATTGGGGACAGGGGTTTGTGGAGACCCAGTACTTC
cdr3_aa: CASSQDWGQGFVETQYF
cdr3_length: 17
j_call: TRBJ2-5
v_call: TRBV4-3
d_call: TRBD1
clone_size: -

cdr3_nt: TGTGCCAGCAGTGAATCGGCAGGGGGCATCTATGGCTACACCTTC
cdr3_aa: CASSESAGGIYGYTF
cdr3_length: 15
j_call: TRBJ1-2
v_call: TRBV25-1
d_call: TRBD1
clone_size: -

cdr3_nt: TGTGCCAGCAGCGTCTCCGGGACGGTCTATGGCTACACCTTC
cdr3_aa: CASSVSGTVYGYTF
cdr3_length: 14
j_call: TRBJ1-2
v_call: TRBV9
d_call: -
clone_size: -

cdr3_nt: TGCAGTGCTTTTGGACAGGGAATCTACGAGCAGTACTTC
cdr3_aa: CSAFGQGIYEQYF
cdr3_length: 13
j_call: TRBJ2-7
v_call: TRBV20-1
d_call: TRBD1
clone_size: many

cdr3_nt: TGCAGCGTTGCAGGGGCAAGCGCCGAGCAGTACTTC
cdr3_aa: CSVAGASAEQYF
cdr3_length: 12
j_call: TRBJ2-7
v_call: TRBV29-1
d_call: -
clone_size: few

cdr3_nt: TGTGCCAGCAGCTTAGCGCTAGGGGAGACGTACGAGCAGTACTTC
cdr3_aa: CASSLALGETYEQYF
cdr3_length: 15
j_call: TRBJ2-7
v_call: TRBV7-2
d_call: -
clone_size: few

cdr3_nt: TGTGCCAGCAGTTCTGGGGAACTTCCGCCCGCTTACAATGAGCAGTTCTTC
cdr3_aa: CASSSGELPPAYNEQFF
cdr3_length: 17
j_call: TRBJ2-1
v_call: TRBV6-5
d_call: -
clone_size: many

cdr3_nt: TGTGCCAGCAGCTTAGATTTAGGGGGCAGGGGTAACACTGAAGCTTTCTTT
cdr3_aa: CASSLDLGGRGNTEAFF
cdr3_length: 17
j_call: TRBJ1-1
v_call: TRBV7-9
d_call: TRBD1
clone_size: few

cdr3_nt: TGTGCCAGCAGTCAGACCCAGGGTGGCGGGCAGTACTTC
cdr3_aa: CASSQTQGGGQYF
cdr3_length: 13
j_call: TRBJ2-7
v_call: TRBV7-2
d_call: -
clone_size: -

cdr3_nt: TGTGCCAGCAGCACCCGCGGTTTTCTCCTAGCGGGAGGCACAGATACGCAGTATTTT
cdr3_aa: CASSTRGFLLAGGTDTQYF
cdr3_length: 19
j_call: TRBJ2-3
v_call: TRBV3-1
d_call: TRBD2
clone_size: few

cdr3_nt: TGTGCCAGCAGTTACTCGATGTCACCTAACCCTTCCGAGCAGTACTTC
cdr3_aa: CASSYSMSPNPSEQYF
cdr3_length: 16
j_call: TRBJ2-7
v_call: TRBV6-2/TRBV6-3
d_call: -
clone_size: many

cdr3_nt: TGCGCCACCTCCGGGGGGGCCGCCTACAATGAGCAGTTCTTC
cdr3_aa: CATSGGAAYNEQFF
cdr3_length: 14
j_call: TRBJ2-1
v_call: TRBV5-1
d_call: TRBD2
clone_size: -

cdr3_nt: TGTGCCAGCAGCGCAAGGGACAGGGAGAGGGAAGCTTTCTTT
cdr3_aa: CASSARDREREAFF
cdr3_length: 14
j_call: TRBJ1-1
v_call: TRBV9
d_call: TRBD1
clone_size: -

cdr3_nt: TGCAGTGCTAGAAGGCGGGGAGGCCTCAATGAGCAGTTCTTC
cdr3_aa: CSARRRGGLNEQFF
cdr3_length: 14
j_call: TRBJ2-1
v_call: TRBV20-1
d_call: -
clone_size: -

cdr3_nt: TGTGCCAGCAGTTTTTTCGCTAGCGGGAGTGCAGATACGCAGTATTTT
cdr3_aa: CASSFFASGSADTQYF
cdr3_length: 16
j_call: TRBJ2-3
v_call: TRBV12-3/TRBV12-4
d_call: TRBD2
clone_size: -

cdr3_nt: TGTGCCAGCAGCCGGACAGGGATCGAGCAGTACTTC
cdr3_aa: CASSRTGIEQYF
cdr3_length: 12
j_call: TRBJ2-7
v_call: TRBV12-3/TRBV12-4
d_call: TRBD1
clone_size: -

cdr3_nt: TGTGCCAGTAGTTGGACAGGAGCCAATGAGCAGTTCTTC
cdr3_aa: CASSWTGANEQFF
cdr3_length: 13
j_call: TRBJ2-1
v_call: TRBV19
d_call: TRBD1
clone_size: -